This T cell receptor beta chain derives from a study of radiotherapy plus CTLA-4 blockade in lung cancer. Study observations and caveats: Best predicting response, reportedly, were early blood T cell clone dynamics, with interferon-beta. In blood, after radiotherapy plus ipilimumab, tumor-derived TCR clones expanded.

The assay was immunoSEQ multiplex PCR, and TCRdb's table has in-frame clones only and misses some. Of just over 60,000 clones in the sample, approximately 77% were seen once. On this clone: Antigen: not known.

The CDR3 spans 16 residues. V was pared by 5 bases and J by 2 bases, with 10 bases of the junction left unmatched. CDR1 and CDR2 from the germline V gene are SGHKS and YYEKEE (reference sequence). Sample: peripheral blood, taken from a patient treated with radiotherapy plus ipilimumab. This clonotype was obtained from a human donor with non-small cell lung cancer who had a complete response to radiotherapy plus ipilimumab. The V call is TRBV5-5, the J call TRBJ2-5; 9 positions agree with TRBD2. The CDR3 is CASRPTGLAPQETQYF. The CDR3 DNA sequence: TGTGCCAGCAGGCCGACCGGACTAGCGCCTCAAGAGACCCAGTACTTC. Combining the CDR3 with reference TRBV5-5 and TRBJ2-5 gives the whole variable domain DAGVTQSPTHLIKTRGQQVTLRCSPISGHKSVSWYQQVLGQGPQFIFQYYEKEERGRGNFPDRFSARQFPNYSSELNVNALLLGDSALYLCASRPTGLAPQETQYFGPGTRLLVL.